Sequencing of this T cell receptor (beta chain) was carried out in a study of blood T cell repertoires in COVID-19. Across the study: PBMCs, B-cell-depleted T cells, or T cells provided the cDNA or gDNA that made up the material.

The protocol was immunoSEQ multiplex PCR, while the TCRdb copy is restricted to in-frame clones and leaves out a portion. The sample shows under 200,000 clones, roughly 70% of them seen only once. The CDR3 has 15 residues. V was trimmed by 5 bases and J by 6 bases, leaving 18 bases between them. Per germline, CDR1 SEHNR and CDR2 FQNEAQ (reference sequence). The chain is built from TRBV7-9 and TRBJ2-3; tentatively, D is TRBD2 (5 bases). Material: peripheral blood. This TCR derives from a woman older than 75 with acute or convalescent COVID-19. DNA for the CDR3: TGTGCCAGCAGCCCGTTGAGGCTAGCAGGTGATACGCAGTATTTT. Protein: CASSPLRLAGDTQYF.